The T cell receptor (beta chain) under discussion was sequenced for a study of blood T cells in healthy people across ages. Study observations and caveats: A roughly linear age-dependent decrease characterized TCR beta diversity per million T cells.

The CDR3 covers 12 residues. The germline CDR1 and CDR2 sequences are MNHNY and SVGAGI (reference sequence). Comment on this clonotype: Its antigen is currently unknown. One junction end does not reproduce the germline sequence, and a read error may be involved.

A second PCR of 7 to 11 cycles used a sample-barcoded 5' primer and a J-beta primer mix. MiXCR, run by TCRdb on the 5' RACE reads, gives a single entry per CDR3 protein. The sample holds 540,000 or so distinct CDR3 sequences, around 48% seen once. J is TRBJ1-2 and V is TRBV6-6, with D possibly matching TRBD1 (6 bases). What was sequenced was blood. The sequence was obtained from a man at least 80 years old in good health. CDR3: CASSNGGGGYTF. The DNA for the CDR3 is TGCGCCAGCAGTAATGGGGGGGGCGGCTACACCTTC.